Below are 15 T cell receptor beta chains sequenced from a single sample in a study of blood T cell repertoires in COVID-19. TCRdb keeps only in-frame clones here, not all; method: immunoSEQ multiplex PCR. The data show under 200,000 clones, about 89% seen once. Sequencing was performed on peripheral blood. Receptors were obtained from a man in his 70s with acute or convalescent COVID-19.

The chain uses TRBV5-1 and TRBJ1-3; TRBD1 aligns across 9 bases. The CDR3 is 17 amino acids. V lost 3 bases to trimming and J lost 1 base; unmatched junction nucleotides: 8. Germline V lookup: CDR1 SGHRS, CDR2 YFSETQ. The CDR3 is CASSSGTGFRSGNTIYF. CDR3 bases: TGCGCCAGCAGCTCCGGGACAGGGTTTCGTTCTGGAAACACCATATATTTT.

The chain uses TRBV19 and TRBJ1-1; no reliable D call. Trimming removed 7 bases at V and 1 base at J, with 10 bases between. The CDR3 loop spans 13 amino acids. Germline V gene sequence: CDR1 LNHDA, CDR2 SQIVND (reference sequence). The chain's CDR3 is CASKEDPNTEAFF. As DNA, the CDR3 is TGTGCCAGTAAGGAGGACCCGAACACTGAAGCTTTCTTT.

To note about this clone: The junction and the germline gene differ at one end; a read error may be behind it. The chain carries TRBV13 and TRBJ1-2; D gene uncertain. The V gene's germline CDR1 is PRHDT and CDR2 FYEKMQ (reference sequence). The CDR3 totals 13 residues. CDR3 region: CASSLFSNDGYTF. CDR3 nucleotides: TGTGCCAGCAGCTTATTTTCTAACGATGGCTACACCTTC.

CDR3 residues: CAITVEVNTEAFF. For the CDR3, the DNA is TGTGCCATCACGGTAGAGGTGAACACTGAAGCTTTCTTT. The chain couples TRBV10-3 to TRBJ1-1; no clear D. Germline V gene data show CDR1 as ENHRY and CDR2 as SYGVKD. Trimming shortened V by 7 bases and J by 0 bases, and 9 bases separated the two germline ends. The CDR3 runs to 13 residues.

This sequence joins TRBV27 and TRBJ2-7, with TRBD1 matching 7 bases. Per the germline V gene, CDR1 is MNHEY and CDR2 is SMNVEV (reference sequence). The length of the CDR3 is 14 residues. The ends lost 6 bases at V and 2 bases at J; junction bases unmatched: 7. The CDR3 is CASSKGQRPYEQYF. Written as DNA, the CDR3 is TGTGCCAGCAGCAAGGGACAGCGACCCTACGAGCAGTACTTC.

As for this clone: Other DNA sequences within the sample encode an identical CDR3. This chain connects TRBV7-9 to TRBJ1-1; 7 bases match TRBD1. CDR1 and CDR2 (germline): SEHNR, FQNEAQ (reference sequence). V shed 3 bases and J 1 base; nucleotides not matched to a gene: 2. The CDR3 extends over 14 amino acids. CDR3 in DNA: TGTGCCAGCAGCTTCGGGACAGCGAACACTGAAGCTTTCTTT. Its protein is CASSFGTANTEAFF.

CDR3 in DNA: TGCGCCAGCAGCTCTTCTACAGGGGTTAACACTGAAGCTTTCTTT. This translates into CASSSSTGVNTEAFF. The V call is TRBV5-1, the J call TRBJ1-1, with 7 positions matching TRBD1. CDR3 size: 15 residues. J was trimmed by 2 bases and V by 3 bases; bases with no gene match: 7. The germline CDR1 and CDR2 sequences are SGHRS and YFSETQ.

In its sample, this clone was seen a few times. The chain is built from TRBV11-2 and TRBJ1-2; D perhaps matches TRBD1 (5 bases). CDR3 length: 14 amino acids. The germline V gene has CDR1 SGHAT and CDR2 FQNNGV. The V end was cut by 5 bases, the J end by 3 bases, with 13 bases between. CDR3 bases: TGTGCCAGCAGCCCGAACCAGGGTCACTATGGCTACACCTTC. This encodes CASSPNQGHYGYTF.

This clone was recorded only once. This sequence joins TRBV11-2 and TRBJ1-6; the D is unclear. This CDR3 is 12 amino acids long. The V end was cut by 2 bases, the J end by 10 bases, with 6 bases between. Germline lookup yields CDR1 SGHAT and CDR2 FQNNGV. CDR3 region: CASSLSRSPLHF. CDR3 in DNA: TGTGCCAGCAGCTTAAGTCGGTCACCCCTCCACTTT.

A single count supports this clone. This chain links TRBV5-1 with TRBJ1-1, with a weak D call TRBD1 (5 bases). Germline V gene data show CDR1 as SGHRS and CDR2 as YFSETQ. V was clipped by 5 bases and J by 7 bases, with 18 bases between them. The CDR3 is 14 residues long. The DNA for the CDR3 is TGCGCCAGCAGTGTCGTGAGTGGGGCGAGTGAAGCTTTCTTT. It codes for CASSVVSGASEAFF.

The chain has TRBV15 and TRBJ1-3; D gene unclear. Germline loops: CDR1 LNHNV, CDR2 YYDKDF (reference sequence). The CDR3 has 13 amino acids. Trimming took off 0 bases at V and 8 bases at J, with 8 bases between the two ends. Here the CDR3 reads CATSRDPGDTIYF. The CDR3 DNA is TGTGCCACCAGCAGAGATCCAGGTGACACCATATATTTT.

V gene TRBV20-1 combines with J gene TRBJ2-7; 7 nucleotides line up with TRBD2. The V segment lost 3 bases and the J segment 3 bases; nucleotides outside the gene matches: 8. The CDR3 has 14 amino acids. CDR1 is DFQATT, CDR2 SNEGSKA, per germline (reference sequence). The CDR3 region has the DNA TGCAGTGCTAGTGTTAAGCGGGGTCTCTACGAGCAGTACTTC. It specifies CSASVKRGLYEQYF.

The rearrangement joins TRBV5-1 to TRBJ1-2; D is uncertain. Germline V gives CDR1 SGHRS, CDR2 YFSETQ. The CDR3 runs 12 residues. The V end lost 1 base, the J end lost 8 bases, and 9 bases lay between the germline ends. The CDR3: CASSLTAGGYTF. CDR3 nucleotides: TGCGCCAGCAGCTTGACAGCGGGCGGCTACACCTTC.

The rearrangement uses TRBV18 and TRBJ1-1, with 11 nucleotides matching TRBD1. CDR3 length equals 15 residues. Germline V gives CDR1 KGHSH, CDR2 LQKENI. The V gene end was trimmed by 4 bases and the J gene end by 5 bases; junction bases not matched to a gene: 6. CDR3 coding DNA: TGTGCCAGCTCACTTGGACAGGGGGCTTTAACTGAAGCTTTCTTT. Its protein product is CASSLGQGALTEAFF.

V gene TRBV28 combines with J gene TRBJ1-5; 9 positions agree with TRBD1. Germline CDR1 MDHEN, CDR2 SYDVKM. This CDR3 is 15 amino acids long. V shed 6 bases and J 6 bases; nucleotides not matched to a gene: 9. CDR3 amino acids: CASSKGQGIGQPQHF. The CDR3 nucleotides are TGTGCCAGCAGCAAGGGACAGGGAATCGGTCAGCCCCAGCATTTT. Looking up the rest from reference TRBV28 and TRBJ1-5 gives the full variable domain: DVKVTQSSRYLVKRTGEKVFLECVQDMDHENMFWYRQDPGLGLRLIYFSYDVKMKEKGDIPEGYSVSREKKERFSLILESASTNQTSMYLCASSKGQGIGQPQHFGDGTRLSIL.